The 22 T cell receptor beta chains below come from one sample, sequenced in a study of T cells in Graves' hyperthyroidism and ophthalmopathy. The investigators amplified TCR beta CDR3 regions from RNA transcripts. Carried out on the TCR CDR3, a first-round RT-PCR used the HTBI primer set. TCRdb ran MiXCR on the multiplex PCR reads and lists one entry per CDR3 protein. The sample has hundreds of thousands of distinct CDR3 sequences; less than 45% are singletons. The sequencing input was peripheral blood or thyroid tissue (not recorded which). These receptors all come from an adult man with Graves' disease, either hyperthyroidism or ophthalmopathy (not recorded which).

The chain carries TRBV29-1 and TRBJ1-5; D might be TRBD1 (6 bases). Germline V lookup: CDR1 SQVTM, CDR2 ANQGSEA. V shed 4 bases and J shed 7 bases, with 14 bases lying between them. This CDR3 has 13 residues. The CDR3 bases are TGCAGCGTTGCGACAGGAGGGGTCCAGCCCCAGCATTTT. It specifies CSVATGGVQPQHF.

The gene calls are TRBV9 and TRBJ1-6; possible D gene TRBD1, 5 bases. Trimming left V 3 bases short and J 6 bases short, with 10 bases between. Germline V gene data show CDR1 as SGDLS and CDR2 as YYNGEE. The CDR3 consists of 14 residues. CDR3 region: CASSARQFNSPLHF. CDR3 sequence (DNA): TGTGCCAGCAGCGCCAGACAGTTTAATTCACCCCTCCACTTT. The complete variable domain, with remaining parts taken from reference TRBV9 and TRBJ1-6, reads DSGVTQTPKHLITATGQRVTLRCSPRSGDLSVYWYQQSLDQGLQFLIQYYNGEERAKGNILERFSAQQFPDLHSELNLSSLELGDSALYFCASSARQFNSPLHFGNGTRLTVT.

The chain links TRBV7-2 to TRBJ1-5; D may be TRBD1 (5 bases). Germline loops: CDR1 SGHTA, CDR2 FQGNSA. The V end was cut by 4 bases, the J end by 7 bases, with 20 bases between. The CDR3 runs to 16 residues. Here the CDR3 DNA reads TGTGCCAGCAGCTCCCCCATACCGGGACCCGGACAGCCCCAGCATTTT. It translates to CASSSPIPGPGQPQHF. The complete variable domain, with remaining parts taken from reference TRBV7-2 and TRBJ1-5, reads GAGVSQSPSNKVTEKGKDVELRCDPISGHTALYWYRQSLGQGLEFLIYFQGNSAPDKSGLPSDRFSAERTGGSVSTLTIQRTQQEDSAVYLCASSSPIPGPGQPQHFGDGTRLSIL.

Remarks on this clonotype: This may stem from a read error, because a much larger clone lies one nucleotide away. The J gene is TRBJ2-7, the V gene TRBV10-3, with D possibly matching TRBD1 (6 bases). Trimming took off 4 bases at V and 3 bases at J, with 7 bases between the two ends. Germline V CDR1 and CDR2: ENHRY, SYGVKD. The CDR3 runs to 12 residues. CDR3 residues: CAISGGRYEQYF. The DNA of the CDR3 is TGTGCCATCAGTGGGGGGCGCTACGAGCAGTACTTC.

Turning to this clonotype: This may stem from a read error, because a much larger clone lies one nucleotide away. The chain combines TRBV10-3 with TRBJ2-7; 9 bases align to TRBD1. The ends lost 6 bases at V and 2 bases at J; junction bases unmatched: 5. The CDR3 is 14 amino acids. Germline V gene lookup returns CDR1 ENHRY and CDR2 SYGVKD. Written as DNA, the CDR3 is TGTGCCATCAGGGGGACAGGGAACACCTACGAGCAGTACTTC. Translated: CAIRGTGNTYEQYF.

The chain combines TRBV10-3 with TRBJ1-5; possible D gene TRBD1, 6 bases. The CDR3 length is 15 residues. The V gene lost 6 bases and the J gene lost 0 bases, with 12 bases spanning the gap. CDR1 is ENHRY and CDR2 is SYGVKD in the germline V gene. CDR3 in DNA: TGTGCCATCAGGGCAGGGGACGCTAGCAATCAGCCCCAGCATTTT. Its protein product is CAIRAGDASNQPQHF.

Note on this clonotype: This CDR3 is missing its conserved last phenylalanine or tryptophan, likely due to a read error. It is unclear where the CDR3 begins or ends on the DNA, so no DNA is shown, and the CDR3 is as TCRdb lists it. The chain carries TRBV7-8 and TRBJ2-5; the table's TRBD1 call for D was not verified on the DNA. Germline V gives CDR1 SGHVS, CDR2 FQNEAQ. A total of 16 residues make up the CDR3, ends included. CDR3: CASSPQGANYGYTFGS.

This clonotype was picked up one time. The V gene is TRBV6-6, the J gene TRBJ2-2; D is ambiguous. The ends were cut back, 3 bases at V and 6 bases at J, with 5 bases in the middle. Germline CDR1 and CDR2: MNHNY and SVGAGI (reference sequence). This CDR3 contains 12 residues. The CDR3 DNA is TGTGCCAGCAGTTATGGTTCCGGGGAGCTGTTTTTT. Its protein is CASSYGSGELFF.

This clonotype has a count of ten or more. This chain joins TRBV2 and TRBJ1-2; D is ambiguous. Germline CDR1 and CDR2: SNHLY and FYNNEI. V was trimmed by 4 bases and J by 0 bases, leaving 9 bases between them. The CDR3 is made up of 14 amino acids. In DNA form, the CDR3 reads TGTGCCAGCAGTGCTCAGTTTTCTAACTATGGCTACACCTTC. It is translated as CASSAQFSNYGYTF.

On this clonotype itself: Given a much more abundant clone one base away, this may be a read error. CDR3 sequence: CATSDFQGEAFF. CDR3 nucleotides: TGTGCCACCAGTGATTTTCAGGGGGAAGCTTTCTTT. V and J are TRBV12-3 or TRBV12-4 and TRBJ1-1; possible D gene TRBD1, 6 bases. The CDR3 has 12 residues.

The J gene is TRBJ1-2, the V gene TRBV30; weak D call: TRBD1 (5 bases). V was pared by 1 base and J by 8 bases, with 17 bases between. Germline CDR1 GTSNPN, CDR2 SVGIG (reference sequence). The CDR3 sequence is 14 residues long. CDR3 bases: TGTGCCTGGAGTGCCCGGGGGGGGACGGAGGGCTACACCTTC. Translating it yields CAWSARGGTEGYTF.

The sample holds many counts of this clonotype. The chain has TRBV7-9 and TRBJ1-2; 7 nucleotides agree with TRBD1. J lost 4 bases, V lost 11 bases, and 4 bases had no gene match. This CDR3 spans 11 amino acids. Germline V gene data show CDR1 as SEHNR and CDR2 as FQNEAQ (reference sequence). CDR3 sequence (DNA): TGTGCCGGCGGGACAGTCTATGGCTACACCTTC. Translated: CAGGTVYGYTF.

The chain carries TRBV2 and TRBJ1-5; D is unclear. The CDR3 is 17 residues long. Germline lookup yields CDR1 SNHLY and CDR2 FYNNEI. V was clipped by 6 bases and J by 1 base, with 19 bases between them. CDR3 amino acids: CASSQDPPRSSNQPQHF. In DNA form, the CDR3 reads TGTGCCAGCAGCCAAGATCCCCCACGGTCGAGCAATCAGCCCCAGCATTTT. The full variable domain, its missing parts supplied by reference TRBV2 and TRBJ1-5, is EPEVTQTPSHQVTQMGQEVILRCVPISNHLYFYWYRQILGQKVEFLVSFYNNEISEKSEIFDDQFSVERPDGSNFTLKIRSTKLEDSAMYFCASSQDPPRSSNQPQHFGDGTRLSIL.

V is TRBV7-8 and J is TRBJ1-2; possible D gene TRBD1, 5 bases. The CDR3 has 15 residues. Germline V lookup: CDR1 SGHVS, CDR2 FQNEAQ. V dropped 8 bases and J dropped 4 bases, with 20 bases sitting between them. The CDR3 nucleotides read TGTGCCAGCTCACCCCAGGGACCGGAAATCTATGGCTACACCTTC. Translation gives CASSPQGPEIYGYTF.

A few counts support this clonotype. The chain joins TRBV5-4 to TRBJ2-7, with 9 bases fitting TRBD1. Germline CDR1 is SGHNT and CDR2 is YYREEE (reference sequence). CDR3 length: 15 amino acids. Losses at the gene ends were 1 base for V and 1 base for J; bases not matched to a gene: 3. CDR3 loop: CASSLQGQGSYEQYF. The CDR3 region has the DNA TGTGCCAGCAGCTTGCAGGGACAGGGTTCCTACGAGCAGTACTTC.

CDR3 loop: CASSTRDRVAEAFF. For the CDR3, the DNA is TGTGCCAGTAGTACCAGGGACAGGGTTGCTGAAGCTTTCTTT. This chain joins TRBV19 and TRBJ1-1; 9 bases align to TRBD1. With V trimmed by 4 bases and J by 6 bases, 6 bases remained unmatched. CDR3 length: 14 amino acids. From germline, CDR1 is LNHDA and CDR2 SQIVND (reference sequence).

V usage is TRBV12-3 or TRBV12-4 and J usage is TRBJ1-6; TRBD1 aligns across 8 bases. The length of the CDR3 is 14 residues. After removal of 5 bases from V and 9 bases from J, the junction contained 6 bases not matched to a gene. The CDR3 spells CASSLSGQVSPLHF. CDR3 sequence (DNA): TGTGCCAGCAGTCTCTCGGGACAGGTTTCACCCCTCCACTTT.

V is TRBV2 and J is TRBJ2-6, with a possible D match to TRBD2 (8 bases). The CDR3 sequence is 18 residues long. The V gene's germline CDR1 is SNHLY and CDR2 FYNNEI. The ends were cut back, 5 bases at V and 1 base at J, with 18 bases in the middle. For the CDR3, the DNA is TGTGCCAGCAGTTACACGGGAGGGGGCGCATCTGGGGCCAACGTCCTGACTTTC. This sequence encodes CASSYTGGGASGANVLTF.

In the case of this clonotype: With a much larger clone just one base away, this may be a read error. The CDR3: CASSIQGGGDTEAFF. The CDR3 nucleotides read TGTGCCAGCAGCATACAGGGAGGAGGGGACACTGAAGCTTTCTTT. The rearrangement joins TRBV6-1 to TRBJ1-1; possible D gene TRBD1, 6 bases. Trimming shortened V by 6 bases and J by 3 bases, and 17 bases separated the two germline ends. The CDR3 runs to 15 residues. In germline, CDR1 is MNHNS, CDR2 SASEGT.

The chain employs TRBV24-1 and TRBJ2-7, with 10 nucleotides matching TRBD1. The CDR3 is 15 residues long. Germline CDR1 KGHDR, CDR2 SFDVKD. V was pared by 5 bases and J by 6 bases, with 9 bases of the junction left unmatched. The CDR3 coding sequence is TGTGCCACCAGTGCTATCGCGACAGGGGGCGGCGAGCAGTACTTC. It yields the protein CATSAIATGGGEQYF.

This clonotype was recorded many times. This chain joins TRBV7-8 and TRBJ2-7; D might be TRBD1 (6 bases). This CDR3 comprises 14 residues. CDR1 and CDR2 (germline): SGHVS, FQNEAQ. With 0 bases removed from V and 3 bases from J, the gap between germline ends came to 9 bases. CDR3 protein: CASSLAGHLYEQYF. CDR3 DNA: TGTGCCAGCAGCTTAGCGGGACACCTCTACGAGCAGTACTTC.

V is TRBV7-4 and J is TRBJ1-2; D is possibly TRBD1 (6 bases). Germline V gene data show CDR1 as SGHVT and CDR2 as SQSDAQ. V was pared by 5 bases and J by 6 bases, with 7 bases between. The CDR3 extends over 11 amino acids. The CDR3 nucleotides are TGTGCCAGCAGCCGACAGGATGGCTACACCTTC. Amino acid sequence: CASSRQDGYTF.